Reported below is one T cell receptor beta chain. The antigen this receptor binds is unknown. No much larger clonotype is one base removed from it; base qualities were not supplied. Counted from cysteine to valine, this CDR3 has 14 amino acids. Only the CDR3 portion is preserved as DNA: 42 bases, with reading frame beginning at the first base. Germline trimming: 5 bases from V, 4 bases from J; junction bases outside gene matches: 8. In the germline V gene (reference sequence), CDR1 corresponds to MNHEY and CDR2 to SMNVEV. The library was prepared using the immunoSEQ multiplex PCR assay. TCRdb's version of the immuneACCESS table is confined to in-frame rearrangements and falls short of the full clone set. An unresolved V gene accounts for under half of the shortfall where checked; the remainder is of unknown origin. The sample yields about 120,000 clones; approximately 90% were counted once. The ten largest clones add up to roughly 12% of the sample.

The sample comes from a study of control samples from healthy donors and cancer patients (dated by TCRdb to the early 2020s). Input material: blood. The sequence is built from TRBV27 and TRBJ2-7, with TRBD1 identical over 7 junction bases. The TCR originated in a man aged 30 to 45 in good health. The bases read TGTGCCAGCAGTCCCCGACAGGGTGGTTACGAGCAGTACGTC. Its product reads: CASSPRQGGYEQYV.